The present T cell receptor (beta chain) was sequenced within a study of blood T cell repertoires in COVID-19 (dated by TCRdb to the early 2020s). Study-level background: Samples from collaborators originated in the United States, Italy and Spain and spanned both the acute and convalescent phases of COVID-19. Where available, HLA class I and class II types were taken from metadata supplied by the sample provider and were not determined by assay-based typing. The dataset comprised deeply sampled blood TCRbeta repertoires from subjects exposed to, actively infected with, or recovered from COVID-19. The repertoires were made available in a free public database intended to serve as a resource for research on the immune response to SARS-CoV-2. Sample metadata almost always included a de-identified subject ID, COVID-19 status, age in years and sex. The material from the prospective study consisted of cDNA or gDNA derived from T cells, B-cell-depleted T cells, or PBMCs. Samples were obtained from the ongoing ImmuneRACE study (first 160 participants) and from over a thousand subjects provided by 6 global collaborators.

TCRbeta CDR3 regions were amplified from genomic DNA using the immunoSEQ Assay, a bias-controlled multiplex PCR. Turning to the authors' computational methods: The number of nucleated cells in each sample was estimated by amplification of reference gene primers within the assay. Sequence reads were collapsed and filtered to measure the absolute abundance of every unique TCRbeta CDR3 rearrangement. For each sample, productive Simpson clonality was calculated by taking the square root of Simpson's diversity index across productive rearrangements. This is the immuneACCESS table as TCRdb keeps it, with only in-frame sequences that have V and J called. A part of the clones is gone; compared with another copy, unresolved V genes explain less than half, and the rest is unexplained. That table gives V, J and clone size, and the DNA gave D and trimming. The table for this sample lists roughly 410,000 clones; about 89% of them were counted only once. About 2.3% of the sample belongs to the ten largest clones.

Study-level results and caveats: How much clinical and demographic metadata was included differed by source and by participant, and the metadata was provided uncurated.

A word on this clone: There is no known antigen for this receptor. The sample holds no much larger clone one base away, and base qualities are not on file.

CDR3 length: 16 amino acids, cysteine to phenylalanine. Only the CDR3 DNA is retained, 48 bases long and in frame from the first base. The germline V gene (reference sequence) provides CDR1 SEHNR and CDR2 FQNEAQ. A distance of 13 bases separates the germline ends of V and J, which lose 2 bases and 2 bases respectively. One collaborating source in Seattle enrolled patients during active infection and followed them longitudinally through the course of disease. Collaborating institutions collected whole blood in K2EDTA tubes following their own protocols. For TCRbeta analysis, collaborators shipped samples as frozen whole blood, isolated PBMCs, or DNA extracted from either of those sample types.

Recombination joined TRBV7-9 with TRBJ1-5; TRBD1 is perhaps the D gene, given 5 matching bases. Sequencing used peripheral blood. The clonotype originates from a woman in her sixties or seventies with COVID-19, enrolled during active disease. The nucleotide sequence reads as follows: TGTGCCAGCAGCTTATTTGTAGGGGATGGCAATCAGCCCCAGCATTTT. Its product reads: CASSLFVGDGNQPQHF.